The clone carrying this T cell receptor (beta chain) was counted once. This sample was included in a study of blood T cells in healthy people across ages. Germline loops: CDR1 LGHDT, CDR2 YNNKEL (reference sequence). V was trimmed by 4 bases and J by 9 bases, leaving 13 bases between them. This CDR3 is 13 amino acids long. With a J-beta primer mix and a sample-barcoded 5' primer, a second PCR ran roughly 7 to 11 cycles. TCRdb recomputed calls from the 5' RACE reads with MiXCR, one row per CDR3 protein. Among under 2 million distinct CDR3 sequences, about 35% were seen once, and the ten largest hold approximately 10%.

The TCR was taken from a woman aged 30 to 39 in good health. This sequence joins TRBV3-1 and TRBJ2-1; perhaps TRBD2 as D (6 bases). The material sequenced was blood. The DNA for the CDR3 is TGTGCCAGCAGCCCGACGGGAGCGTTTGAGCAGTTCTTC. Its translation is CASSPTGAFEQFF.